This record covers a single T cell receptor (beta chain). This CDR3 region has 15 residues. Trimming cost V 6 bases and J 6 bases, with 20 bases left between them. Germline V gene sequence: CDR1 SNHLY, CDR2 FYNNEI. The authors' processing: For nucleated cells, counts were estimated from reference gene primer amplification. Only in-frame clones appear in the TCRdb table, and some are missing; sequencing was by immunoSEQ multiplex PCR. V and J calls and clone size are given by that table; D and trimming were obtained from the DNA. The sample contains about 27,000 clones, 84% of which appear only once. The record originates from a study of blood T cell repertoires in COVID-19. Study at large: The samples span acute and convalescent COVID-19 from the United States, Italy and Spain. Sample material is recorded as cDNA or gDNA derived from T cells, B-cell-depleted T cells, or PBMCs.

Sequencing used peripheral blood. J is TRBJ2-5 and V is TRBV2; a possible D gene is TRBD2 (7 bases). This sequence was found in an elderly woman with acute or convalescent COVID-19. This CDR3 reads CASRSSRGPGKTQYF. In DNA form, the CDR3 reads TGTGCCAGCAGGTCATCGCGGGGGCCAGGGAAGACCCAGTACTTC.